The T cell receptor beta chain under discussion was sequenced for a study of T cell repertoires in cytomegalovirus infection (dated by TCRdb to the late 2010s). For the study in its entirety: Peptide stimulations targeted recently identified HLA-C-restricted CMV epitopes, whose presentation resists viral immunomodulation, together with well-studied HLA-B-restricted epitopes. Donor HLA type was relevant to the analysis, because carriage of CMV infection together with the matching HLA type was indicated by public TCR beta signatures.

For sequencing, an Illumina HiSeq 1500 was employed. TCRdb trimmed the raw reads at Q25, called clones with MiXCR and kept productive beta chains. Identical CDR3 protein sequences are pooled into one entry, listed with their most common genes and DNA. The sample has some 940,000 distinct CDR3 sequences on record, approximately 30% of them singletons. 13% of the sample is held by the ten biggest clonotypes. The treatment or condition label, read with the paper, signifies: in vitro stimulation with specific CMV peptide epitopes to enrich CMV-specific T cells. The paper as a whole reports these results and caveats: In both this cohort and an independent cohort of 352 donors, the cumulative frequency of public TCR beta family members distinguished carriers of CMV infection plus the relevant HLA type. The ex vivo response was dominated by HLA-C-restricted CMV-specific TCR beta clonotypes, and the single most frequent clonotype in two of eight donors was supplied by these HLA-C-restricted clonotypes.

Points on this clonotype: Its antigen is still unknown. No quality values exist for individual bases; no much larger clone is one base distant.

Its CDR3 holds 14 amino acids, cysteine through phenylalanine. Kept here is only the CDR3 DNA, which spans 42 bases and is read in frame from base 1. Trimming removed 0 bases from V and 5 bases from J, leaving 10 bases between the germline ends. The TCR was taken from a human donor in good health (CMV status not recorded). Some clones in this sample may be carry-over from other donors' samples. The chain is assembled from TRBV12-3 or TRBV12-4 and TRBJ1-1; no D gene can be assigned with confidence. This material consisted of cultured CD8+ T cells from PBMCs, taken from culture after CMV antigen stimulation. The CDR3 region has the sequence CASSLAPDATEAFF. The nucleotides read TGTGCCAGCAGTTTAGCCCCGGACGCGACTGAAGCTTTCTTT.